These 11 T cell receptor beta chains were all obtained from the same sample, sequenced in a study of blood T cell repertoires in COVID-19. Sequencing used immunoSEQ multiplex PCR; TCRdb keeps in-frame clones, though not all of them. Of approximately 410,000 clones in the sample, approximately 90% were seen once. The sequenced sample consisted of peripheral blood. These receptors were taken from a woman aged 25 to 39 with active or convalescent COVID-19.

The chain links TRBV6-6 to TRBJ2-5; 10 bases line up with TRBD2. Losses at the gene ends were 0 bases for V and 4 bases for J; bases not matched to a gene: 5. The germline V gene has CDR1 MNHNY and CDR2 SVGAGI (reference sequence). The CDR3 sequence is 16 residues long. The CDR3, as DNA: TGTGCCAGCAGTTACTCTCTAGCGGGAGTGGTAGAGACCCAGTACTTC. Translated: CASSYSLAGVVETQYF.

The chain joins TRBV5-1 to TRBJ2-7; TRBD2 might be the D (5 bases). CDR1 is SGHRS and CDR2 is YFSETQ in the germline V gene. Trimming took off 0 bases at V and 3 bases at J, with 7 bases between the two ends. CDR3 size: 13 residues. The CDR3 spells CASSLVGDYEQYF. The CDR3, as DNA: TGCGCCAGCAGCTTGGTGGGAGACTACGAGCAGTACTTC. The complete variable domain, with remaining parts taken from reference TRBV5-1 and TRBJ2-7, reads KAGVTQTPRYLIKTRGQQVTLSCSPISGHRSVSWYQQTPGQGLQFLFEYFSETQRNKGNFPGRFSGRQFSNSRSEMNVSTLELGDSALYLCASSLVGDYEQYFGPGTRLTVT.

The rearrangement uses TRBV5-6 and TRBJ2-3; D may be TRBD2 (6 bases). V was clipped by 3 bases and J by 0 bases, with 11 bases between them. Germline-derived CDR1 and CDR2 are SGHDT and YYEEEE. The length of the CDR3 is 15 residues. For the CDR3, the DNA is TGTGCCAGCAGCTGGGACTTAGCTAGCACAGATACGCAGTATTTT. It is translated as CASSWDLASTDTQYF.

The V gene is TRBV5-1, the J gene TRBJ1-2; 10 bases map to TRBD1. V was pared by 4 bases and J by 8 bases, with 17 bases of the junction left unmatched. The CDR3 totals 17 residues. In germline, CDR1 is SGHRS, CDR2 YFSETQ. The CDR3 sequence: CASSMRTGGTLREGYTF. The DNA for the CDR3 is TGCGCCAGCAGCATGCGGACAGGGGGAACCCTCCGGGAGGGCTACACCTTC.

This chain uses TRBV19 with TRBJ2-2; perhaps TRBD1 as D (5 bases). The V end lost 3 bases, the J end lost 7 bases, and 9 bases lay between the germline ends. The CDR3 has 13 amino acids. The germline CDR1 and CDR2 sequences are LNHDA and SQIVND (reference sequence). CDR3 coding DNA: TGTGCCAGTAGTATGGGGCAGGTCGGGGAGCTGTTTTTT. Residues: CASSMGQVGELFF.

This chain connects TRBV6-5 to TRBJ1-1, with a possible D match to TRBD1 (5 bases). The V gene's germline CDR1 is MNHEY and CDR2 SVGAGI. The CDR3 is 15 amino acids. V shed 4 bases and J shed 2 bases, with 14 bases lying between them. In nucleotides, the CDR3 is TGTGCCAGCAGTTTGGAGGGGTCGCTTAACACTGAAGCTTTCTTT. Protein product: CASSLEGSLNTEAFF.

As DNA, the CDR3 is TGTGCCAGCAGCCAAAGCGTTGAGCAGTACTTC. Its translation: CASSQSVEQYF. V is TRBV3-1 (or the pseudogene TRBV3-2) and J is TRBJ2-7; D remains ambiguous. Germline values: CDR1 LGHDT, CDR2 YNNKEL (reference sequence). The CDR3 is 11 residues long. Trimming stripped 2 bases from V and 7 bases from J, with 6 bases between.

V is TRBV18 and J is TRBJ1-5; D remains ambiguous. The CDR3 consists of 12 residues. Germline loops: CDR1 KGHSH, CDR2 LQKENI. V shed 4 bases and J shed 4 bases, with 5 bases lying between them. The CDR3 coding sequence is TGTGCCAGCTCACAGCCTAATCAGCCCCAGCATTTT. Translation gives CASSQPNQPQHF.

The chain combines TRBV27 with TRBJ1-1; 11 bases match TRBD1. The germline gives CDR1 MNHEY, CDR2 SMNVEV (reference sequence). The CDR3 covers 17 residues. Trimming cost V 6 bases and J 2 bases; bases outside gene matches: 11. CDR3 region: CASRDLGQGATNTEAFF. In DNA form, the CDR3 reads TGTGCCAGCAGAGATCTAGGACAGGGGGCTACAAACACTGAAGCTTTCTTT.

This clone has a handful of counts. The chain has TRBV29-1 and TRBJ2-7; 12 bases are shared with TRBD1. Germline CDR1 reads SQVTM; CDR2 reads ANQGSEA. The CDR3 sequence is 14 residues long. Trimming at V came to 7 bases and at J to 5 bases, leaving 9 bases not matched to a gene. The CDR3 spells CSARGGTGGDEQYF. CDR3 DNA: TGCAGCGCCCGGGGCGGGACAGGGGGCGACGAGCAGTACTTC.

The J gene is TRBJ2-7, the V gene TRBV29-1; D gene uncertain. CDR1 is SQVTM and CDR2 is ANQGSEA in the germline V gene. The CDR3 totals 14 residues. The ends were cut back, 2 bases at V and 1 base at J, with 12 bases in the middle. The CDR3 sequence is CSVEFESRSYEQYF. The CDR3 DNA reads TGCAGCGTTGAATTTGAGAGCAGGTCCTACGAGCAGTACTTC.